Listed below are T cell receptor beta chains from one sample, sequenced in a study of T cells in localized non-small cell lung cancer. Generated by immunoSEQ multiplex PCR, the TCRdb table keeps only in-frame clones and is missing some. The profile shows approximately 54,000 clones, roughly 88% of them singletons. Source: peripheral blood, taken before any cancer treatment. The source of these receptors is a woman aged 40-70 years with stage I lung adenocarcinoma. Both conserved end residues are part of each CDR3. The order of the fields is clone size, D gene, J gene, V gene, CDR3 DNA, CDR3 protein. The D gene is left open where the match is weak. Rows give clone size only sometimes, using once, few, many, or a class for an expanded clone.

size: NA
D: TRBD1
J: TRBJ1-4
V: TRBV7-2
DNA: TGTGCCAGCAGCTTGGACAGGGCTAATGAAAAACTGTTTTTT
CDR3: CASSLDRANEKLFF

size: NA
D: NA
J: TRBJ2-7
V: TRBV5-3
DNA: TGTGCCAGAAGCTTGGGGGACAACTCCTACGAGCAGTACTTC
CDR3: CARSLGDNSYEQYF

size: NA
D: TRBD1
J: TRBJ1-6
V: TRBV28
DNA: TGTGCCAGCAGTTTAGACAGGGACTCACCCCTCCACTTT
CDR3: CASSLDRDSPLHF

size: NA
D: TRBD2
J: TRBJ2-1
V: TRBV6-5
DNA: TGTGCCAGCACCGCGGGACTAGCGGGGAAGGGTGAGCAGTTCTTC
CDR3: CASTAGLAGKGEQFF

size: NA
D: NA
J: TRBJ2-5
V: TRBV6-1
DNA: TGTGCCAGCAGTGAATGGCGGAACCAAGAGACCCAGTACTTC
CDR3: CASSEWRNQETQYF

size: once
D: NA
J: TRBJ2-6
V: TRBV9
DNA: TGTGCCAGCAGCGTAGAGTCCTTCGGGGGGGCCAACGTCCTGACTTTC
CDR3: CASSVESFGGANVLTF

size: NA
D: TRBD1
J: TRBJ1-1
V: TRBV25-1
DNA: TGTGCCAGCAGTCGGACAGGGTCCAAGAACACTGAAGCTTTCTTT
CDR3: CASSRTGSKNTEAFF

size: once
D: TRBD2
J: TRBJ2-3
V: TRBV11-3
DNA: TGTGCCAGCAGCCCGGGGACTAGCGGGGGCCTCCTCGCAGATACGCAGTATTTT
CDR3: CASSPGTSGGLLADTQYF

size: NA
D: NA
J: TRBJ1-1
V: TRBV25-1
DNA: TGTGCCAGCAGTGAGGTAGGGCCAGTCACTGAAGCTTTCTTT
CDR3: CASSEVGPVTEAFF

size: NA
D: NA
J: TRBJ1-5
V: TRBV7-2
DNA: TGTGCCAGCAGCTTAGCAAGGGGCCAGCCCCAGCATTTT
CDR3: CASSLARGQPQHF

size: NA
D: TRBD2
J: TRBJ2-5
V: TRBV30
DNA: TGTGCCTGGAGTAGCAGCGGGGGGGCTCAAGAGACCCAGTACTTC
CDR3: CAWSSSGGAQETQYF

size: NA
D: TRBD1
J: TRBJ1-5
V: TRBV28
DNA: TGTGCCAGCAGTTCCAACCGGGGACAGTTCAAAGGACAGCCCCAGCATTTT
CDR3: CASSSNRGQFKGQPQHF

size: NA
D: TRBD1
J: TRBJ2-5
V: TRBV29-1
DNA: TGCAGCGGTACGAAGGGGGCCGGGGAGACCCAGTACTTC
CDR3: CSGTKGAGETQYF

size: NA
D: TRBD2
J: TRBJ2-1
V: TRBV4-2
DNA: TGTGCCAGCAGCCACTTCCGGCAGACGGGACTAGCCTACAATGAGCAGTTCTTC
CDR3: CASSHFRQTGLAYNEQFF

size: NA
D: NA
J: TRBJ2-5
V: TRBV4-3
DNA: TGCGCCAGCAGCCAAGAGCTAGCTACCTGGGAGACCCAGTACTTC
CDR3: CASSQELATWETQYF

size: NA
D: NA
J: TRBJ1-1
V: TRBV7-8
DNA: TGTGCCAGCAGCTTAGACCCTATCCCAAGTGGGGCTTTCTTT
CDR3: CASSLDPIPSGAFF

size: NA
D: TRBD2
J: TRBJ2-3
V: TRBV19
DNA: TGTGCCAGTAGTACGAATCCTCCCGGGACTAGCAGCCTCGGTACGCAGTATTTT
CDR3: CASSTNPPGTSSLGTQYF

size: NA
D: TRBD1
J: TRBJ1-1
V: TRBV9
DNA: TGTGCCAGCAACCCGGGAGGGACAGCGAACACTGAAGCTTTCTTT
CDR3: CASNPGGTANTEAFF

size: NA
D: NA
J: TRBJ1-6
V: TRBV30
DNA: TGTGCCTGGAGGGTGAGGGTTTCACCCCTCCACTTT
CDR3: CAWRVRVSPLHF

size: NA
D: NA
J: TRBJ1-1
V: TRBV5-1
DNA: TGCGCCAGCAGCTTGGATTTCGGGGTAGTCGGCACTGAAGCTTTCTTT
CDR3: CASSLDFGVVGTEAFF

size: NA
D: NA
J: TRBJ1-2
V: TRBV7-8
DNA: TGTGCCAGCAGCTTAGCGGTAAGGGGATCGAACTATGGCTACACCTTC
CDR3: CASSLAVRGSNYGYTF

size: NA
D: NA
J: TRBJ2-5
V: TRBV4-3
DNA: TGCGCCAGCAGCCAAGTCAACAGGGCCGTAGAGACCCAGTACTTC
CDR3: CASSQVNRAVETQYF

size: NA
D: TRBD1
J: TRBJ1-1
V: TRBV5-6
DNA: TGTGCCAGCAGCCCCCCCGGGACAGGGAAGATTGAAGCTTTCTTT
CDR3: CASSPPGTGKIEAFF

size: once
D: TRBD1
J: TRBJ1-2
V: TRBV15
DNA: TGTGCCACCAGCAGAGATGGACAGGCTCTTTTTGGCTACACCTTC
CDR3: CATSRDGQALFGYTF

size: NA
D: NA
J: TRBJ1-2
V: TRBV6-5
DNA: TGTGCCAGCAGTTACTTAGGGGATCGGGGCTACACCTTC
CDR3: CASSYLGDRGYTF

size: NA
D: TRBD2
J: TRBJ2-7
V: TRBV7-8
DNA: TGTGCCAGCAGCTATGGGACTAGCGGGTACTACGAGCAGTACTTC
CDR3: CASSYGTSGYYEQYF

size: NA
D: TRBD2
J: TRBJ2-5
V: TRBV10-3
DNA: TGTGCCATCAGTGTTGAGGCTAGCGGGGTTGAGACCCAGTACTTC
CDR3: CAISVEASGVETQYF

size: NA
D: NA
J: TRBJ1-1
V: TRBV5-4
DNA: TGTGCCAGCAGCCTGGACATGGTGGGCACTGAAGCTTTCTTT
CDR3: CASSLDMVGTEAFF

size: NA
D: NA
J: TRBJ1-6
V: TRBV15
DNA: TGTGCCACCAGCTTTCAAATGAAACCAGGGGTAGAGTCACCCCTCCACTTT
CDR3: CATSFQMKPGVESPLHF

size: few
D: NA
J: TRBJ1-6
V: TRBV7-2
DNA: TGTGCCAGCAGCTTAGCCCGGACGGAAAATTCACCCCTCCACTTT
CDR3: CASSLARTENSPLHF

size: NA
D: TRBD1
J: TRBJ1-1
V: TRBV5-1
DNA: TGCGCCAGCAGCTTACGCGGGACAGGTAACACTGAAGCTTTCTTT
CDR3: CASSLRGTGNTEAFF

size: NA
D: NA
J: TRBJ1-4
V: TRBV19
DNA: TGTGCCCGGGACCGGAGAGATAATGAAAAACTGTTTTTT
CDR3: CARDRRDNEKLFF

size: NA
D: TRBD2
J: TRBJ2-3
V: TRBV7-3
DNA: TGTGCCAGCAGCCCAGCGGGGGGGGGCACAGATACGCAGTATTTT
CDR3: CASSPAGGGTDTQYF

size: NA
D: NA
J: TRBJ2-2
V: TRBV19
DNA: TGTGCCAGTAGTAGGGGACAACCGGGCACCGGGGAGCTGTTTTTT
CDR3: CASSRGQPGTGELFF

size: NA
D: TRBD1
J: TRBJ2-7
V: TRBV7-9
DNA: TGTGCCAGCAGCTCATTCAGGGGGCTGAACGAGCAGTACTTC
CDR3: CASSSFRGLNEQYF

size: NA
D: NA
J: TRBJ2-7
V: TRBV7-2
DNA: TGTGCCAGCAGCTTAGGGGGTAGGCATCTCGAGCAGTACTTC
CDR3: CASSLGGRHLEQYF

size: NA
D: NA
J: TRBJ1-2
V: TRBV15
DNA: TGTGCCACCAGCAGAGTACAGACCCCGGGAGGCTACACCTTC
CDR3: CATSRVQTPGGYTF

size: NA
D: NA
J: TRBJ1-2
V: TRBV5-6
DNA: TGTGCCAGCAGCTTGGTAGGGGGGGTGAACTATGGCTACACCTTC
CDR3: CASSLVGGVNYGYTF

size: NA
D: NA
J: TRBJ1-5
V: TRBV9
DNA: TGTGCCAGCAGCGTAGCTTGGGGGCCCAATCAGCCCCAGCATTTT
CDR3: CASSVAWGPNQPQHF

size: once
D: TRBD1
J: TRBJ1-1
V: TRBV19
DNA: TGTGCCAGTTGTCCCGGGACAGGGGGGCCGCGGACTGAAGCTTTCTTT
CDR3: CASCPGTGGPRTEAFF

size: NA
D: NA
J: TRBJ1-2
V: TRBV5-1
DNA: TGCGCCAGCAGAATCGGACAGCCGAACTATGGCTACACCTTC
CDR3: CASRIGQPNYGYTF

size: NA
D: TRBD1
J: TRBJ1-1
V: TRBV20-1
DNA: TGCAGTGCTTCGGACAGGGCTGAAGCTTTCTTT
CDR3: CSASDRAEAFF

size: NA
D: TRBD1
J: TRBJ2-5
V: TRBV11-2
DNA: TGTGCCAGCAGCCTGACAGGGGGCGGAATGGAGACCCAGTACTTC
CDR3: CASSLTGGGMETQYF